This T cell receptor (beta chain) comes out of a study of graft-versus-host responses after intestinal transplantation. Germline V gene sequence: CDR1 SGHDT, CDR2 YYEEEE. The V end lost 5 bases, the J end lost 0 bases, and 9 bases lay between the germline ends. The CDR3 extends over 14 amino acids. Sequenced by immunoSEQ multiplex PCR; TCRdb stores in-frame clones only, minus some. The sample has 40,000 or so clones, over 85% seen once. Study outcomes and limitations: Individuals carrying graft-donor T cell macrochimerism showed high graft-versus-host to host-versus-graft clonal ratios in allografts.

A remark on this clone: Its antigen is undetermined.

The TCR sequence derives from a human patient who received an intestinal transplant, so some T cells may come from the graft donor. This specimen was PBMCs, taken approximately 100 weeks after intestinal transplantation. The chain combines TRBV5-6 with TRBJ1-5; unclear D gene. Here the CDR3 DNA reads TGTGCCAGCAGGGGAGGGTATAGCAATCAGCCCCAGCATTTT. Translated, it gives CASRGGYSNQPQHF.